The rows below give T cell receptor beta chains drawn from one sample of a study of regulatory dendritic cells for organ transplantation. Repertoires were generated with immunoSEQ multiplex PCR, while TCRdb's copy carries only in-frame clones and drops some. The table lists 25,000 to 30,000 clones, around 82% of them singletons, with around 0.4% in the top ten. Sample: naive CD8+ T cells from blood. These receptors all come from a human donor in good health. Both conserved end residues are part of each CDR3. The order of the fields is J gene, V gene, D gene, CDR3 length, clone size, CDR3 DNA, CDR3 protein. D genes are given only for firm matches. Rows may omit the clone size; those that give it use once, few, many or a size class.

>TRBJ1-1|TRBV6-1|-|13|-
TGTGCCAGCACGCAGAATTGGAACACTGAAGCTTTCTTT
CASTQNWNTEAFF
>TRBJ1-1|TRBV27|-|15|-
TGTGCCAGCAGTTTAGGGGCAGGGGTTTACACTGAAGCTTTCTTT
CASSLGAGVYTEAFF
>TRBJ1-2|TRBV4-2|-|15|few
TGTGCCAGCAGCCAAGAGAGCAGGGGAAGCTATGGCTACACCTTC
CASSQESRGSYGYTF
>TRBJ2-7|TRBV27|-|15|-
TGTGCCAGCAGTTTAATCCGGGATCGGCCCTACGAGCAGTACTTC
CASSLIRDRPYEQYF
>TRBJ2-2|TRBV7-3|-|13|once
TGTGCCAGCAGCTCGACAGACACCGGGGAGCTGTTTTTT
CASSSTDTGELFF
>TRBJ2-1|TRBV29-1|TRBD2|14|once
TGCAGCGTTGATGCGGGGGACCCCTACAATGAGCAGTTCTTC
CSVDAGDPYNEQFF
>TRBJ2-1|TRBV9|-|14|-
TGTGCCAGCAGCGTATTGGCTGTCCGCAATGAGCAGTTCTTC
CASSVLAVRNEQFF
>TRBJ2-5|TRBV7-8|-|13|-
TGTGCCAGCAGCTTATCGGTTCAAGAGACCCAGTACTTC
CASSLSVQETQYF
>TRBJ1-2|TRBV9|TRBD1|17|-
TGTGCCAGCAGCGTACCCCATGGGACAGAAGAACCCTATGGCTACACCTTC
CASSVPHGTEEPYGYTF
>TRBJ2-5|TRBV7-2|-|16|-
TGTGCCAGCAGCTCCTATGAGGTCAGTGCCTCAGAGACCCAGTACTTC
CASSSYEVSASETQYF
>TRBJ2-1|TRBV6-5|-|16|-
TGTGCCAGCAGTTACGGGTACTGGACAGAACGGAATGAGCAGTTCTTC
CASSYGYWTERNEQFF
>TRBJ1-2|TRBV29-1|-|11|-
TGCAGCGTCGTCCTGGGGGGGGGCTACACCTTC
CSVVLGGGYTF
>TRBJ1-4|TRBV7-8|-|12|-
TGTGCCAGCGGGGGGGCGAGGGAAAAACTGTTTTTT
CASGGAREKLFF
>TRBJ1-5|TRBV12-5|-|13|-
TGTGCTAGTGGGTCCTCTAGCAATCAGCCCCAGCATTTT
CASGSSSNQPQHF
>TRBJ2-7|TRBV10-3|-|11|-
TGTGCCACCCAGGACTACTACGAGCAGTACTTC
CATQDYYEQYF